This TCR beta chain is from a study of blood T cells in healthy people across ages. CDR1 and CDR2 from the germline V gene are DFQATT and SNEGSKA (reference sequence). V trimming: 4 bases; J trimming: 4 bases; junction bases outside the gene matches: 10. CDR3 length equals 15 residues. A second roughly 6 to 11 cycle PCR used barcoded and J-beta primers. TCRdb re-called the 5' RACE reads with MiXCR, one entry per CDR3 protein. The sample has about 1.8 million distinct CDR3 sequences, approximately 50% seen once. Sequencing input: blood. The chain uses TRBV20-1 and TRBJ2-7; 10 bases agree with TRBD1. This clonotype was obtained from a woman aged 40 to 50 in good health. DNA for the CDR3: TGCAGTGCTACTTCAACTCAGGGACAGGGGTACGAGCAGTACTTC. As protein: CSATSTQGQGYEQYF.